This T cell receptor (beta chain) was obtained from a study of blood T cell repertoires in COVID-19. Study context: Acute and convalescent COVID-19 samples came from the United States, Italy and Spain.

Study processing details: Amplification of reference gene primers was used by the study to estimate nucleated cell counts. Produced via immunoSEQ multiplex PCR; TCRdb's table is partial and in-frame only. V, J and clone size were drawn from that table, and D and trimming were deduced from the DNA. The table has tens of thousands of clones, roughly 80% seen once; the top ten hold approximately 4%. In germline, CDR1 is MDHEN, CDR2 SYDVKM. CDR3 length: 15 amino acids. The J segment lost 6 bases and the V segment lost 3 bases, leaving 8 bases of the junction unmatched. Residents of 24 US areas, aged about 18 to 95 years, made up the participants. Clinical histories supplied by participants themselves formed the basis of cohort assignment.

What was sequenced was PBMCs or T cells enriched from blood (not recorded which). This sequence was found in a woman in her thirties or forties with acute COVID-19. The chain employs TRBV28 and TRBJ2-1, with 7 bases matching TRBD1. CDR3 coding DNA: TGTGCCAGCAGTTTTTTCGGGACAGACCTCAATGAGCAGTTCTTC. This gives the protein CASSFFGTDLNEQFF.